Each of the 28 T cell receptor beta chains below was sequenced from the same sample in a study of vaccination effects on CD4 cells after COVID-19. Their cognate antigens are unknown. Before sequencing took place, the ViraFEST assay used viral peptide pools to expand antigen-specific CD4+ T cells. Researchers isolated CD4+ T cells once less than twelve days of culture had elapsed. The table came from immunoSEQ multiplex PCR; TCRdb's copy has only in-frame clones and leaves some out. The sample carries some 11,000 clones, around 70% recorded once. The specimen comprised CD4+ T cells from PBMCs cultured with HCoV-229E spike peptides, sampled before COVID-19 vaccination. All receptors come from a human donor who received a COVID-19 vaccine.

The chain is built from TRBV28 and TRBJ1-4; D remains unclear. The length of the CDR3 is 14 residues. CDR1 is MDHEN and CDR2 is SYDVKM in the germline V gene. Trimming cost V 6 bases and J 7 bases, with 15 bases left between them. The CDR3 region is CASRRPGLSEKLFF. In DNA, the CDR3 is TGTGCCAGCAGGCGCCCAGGACTCAGTGAAAAACTGTTTTTT.

This rearrangement joins TRBV27 to TRBJ1-5; D not certain. Per the germline V gene, CDR1 is MNHEY and CDR2 is SMNVEV (reference sequence). With 4 bases removed from V and 3 bases from J, the gap between germline ends came to 1 base. The length of the CDR3 is 11 residues. The chain's CDR3 is CASSSNQPQHF. The CDR3 bases are TGTGCCAGCAGTTCCAATCAGCCCCAGCATTTT.

This clone was seen only a few times. V gene TRBV27 combines with J gene TRBJ2-7; D may be TRBD2 (5 bases). This CDR3 has 16 residues. Germline-derived CDR1 and CDR2 are MNHEY and SMNVEV (reference sequence). The V gene lost 2 bases and the J gene lost 3 bases, with 17 bases spanning the gap. CDR3 sequence (DNA): TGTGCCAGCAGTTTAACGCTCGGCGGGTTAGGCTACGAGCAGTACTTC. Translating gives CASSLTLGGLGYEQYF.

The genes are TRBV6-2 or TRBV6-3 and TRBJ2-5, with 8 bases identical to TRBD1. The germline CDR1 and CDR2 sequences are MNHEY and SVGEGT. Trimming cost V 0 bases and J 4 bases; bases outside gene matches: 7. The length of the CDR3 is 16 residues. The CDR3 sequence: CASSYSRDRPRETQYF. CDR3 bases: TGTGCCAGCAGTTACTCGAGGGACAGGCCTCGAGAGACCCAGTACTTC.

This chain connects TRBV19 to TRBJ2-7; 9 nucleotides line up with TRBD2. The length of the CDR3 is 15 residues. The germline V gene has CDR1 LNHDA and CDR2 SQIVND (reference sequence). Trimming at V came to 3 bases and at J to 2 bases, leaving 5 bases not matched to a gene. The CDR3 spells CASSMAAGGTYEQYF. The CDR3 DNA sequence: TGTGCCAGTAGTATGGCTGCGGGAGGGACCTACGAGCAGTACTTC.

The gene calls are TRBV5-4 and TRBJ2-1, with TRBD2 matching 9 bases. There are 16 residues in the CDR3. The trim removed 4 bases at V and 4 bases at J, leaving 9 bases unmatched. From germline, CDR1 is SGHNT and CDR2 YYREEE (reference sequence). CDR3 nucleotides: TGTGCCAGCAGCGGGGGAGGACTAGCGAGATACAATGAGCAGTTCTTC. As protein: CASSGGGLARYNEQFF.

This chain links TRBV18 with TRBJ2-7; 7 bases line up with TRBD1. Germline V CDR1 and CDR2: KGHSH, LQKENI. Trimming removed 2 bases from V and 6 bases from J; junction bases left unmatched: 4. The CDR3 totals 13 residues. The CDR3: CASSPETGPEQYF. The CDR3 nucleotides are TGTGCCAGCTCACCAGAGACAGGGCCCGAGCAGTACTTC.

V gene TRBV30 combines with J gene TRBJ2-1, with D possibly matching TRBD1 (6 bases). This CDR3 comprises 16 residues. V lost 1 base to trimming and J lost 4 bases, with 17 bases between them. CDR1 and CDR2 from the germline V gene are GTSNPN and SVGIG (reference sequence). The CDR3 nucleotides read TGTGCCTGGAGTGGATCAGGGACAATCCTATACAATGAGCAGTTCTTC. Its translation: CAWSGSGTILYNEQFF.

The chain carries TRBV18 and TRBJ1-4; the match to TRBD1 covers 9 bases. V shed 5 bases and J 7 bases; nucleotides not matched to a gene: 8. The germline CDR1 and CDR2 sequences are KGHSH and LQKENI. The CDR3 spans 15 residues. CDR3 sequence: CASSARTGVLEKLFF. The CDR3 DNA sequence: TGTGCCAGCTCAGCAAGGACAGGGGTGCTTGAAAAACTGTTTTTT.

The V and J genes are TRBV6-2 or TRBV6-3 and TRBJ1-1; possibly TRBD1 for D (6 bases). The CDR3 runs to 15 residues. V lost 0 bases to trimming and J lost 6 bases, with 14 bases between them. The germline CDR1 and CDR2 sequences are MNHEY and SVGEGT. CDR3 loop: CASSYSVFRGAEAFF. The CDR3 DNA is TGTGCCAGCAGTTACTCGGTGTTTAGGGGGGCTGAAGCTTTCTTT.

J is TRBJ2-3 and V is TRBV7-8; D may be TRBD1 or TRBD2 (5 bases each). Germline CDR1 SGHVS, CDR2 FQNEAQ. Trimming cost V 2 bases and J 4 bases, with 19 bases left between them. This CDR3 is 17 amino acids long. The CDR3: CASSLIGGPLRPDTQYF. In DNA, the CDR3 is TGTGCCAGCAGCTTAATTGGGGGACCGCTTCGCCCAGATACGCAGTATTTT.

V is TRBV6-5 and J is TRBJ2-7; 7 bases are shared with TRBD1. The CDR3 is 14 amino acids. CDR1 and CDR2 from the germline V gene are MNHEY and SVGAGI. V trimming: 6 bases; J trimming: 0 bases; junction bases outside the gene matches: 5. This CDR3 is CASRAGTASYEQYF. In nucleotides, the CDR3 is TGTGCCAGCAGAGCCGGGACAGCCTCCTACGAGCAGTACTTC.

The V and J genes are TRBV11-3 and TRBJ2-5; D uncertain. Germline CDR1 reads SGHNT; CDR2 reads YENEEA. CDR3 length equals 13 residues. V was pared by 1 base and J by 5 bases, with 8 bases between. In nucleotides, the CDR3 is TGTGCCAGCAGCTTAGGGGGTGTGGAGACCCAGTACTTC. It translates to CASSLGGVETQYF.

The V call is TRBV25-1, the J call TRBJ1-1; D remains unclear. CDR1 is MGHDK and CDR2 is SYGVNS in the germline V gene. V was shortened by 3 bases and J by 5 bases, with 7 bases between the two germline ends. The CDR3 spans 12 residues. CDR3 loop: CASSDQMTEAFF. The CDR3 DNA reads TGTGCCAGCAGTGACCAGATGACTGAAGCTTTCTTT. The full variable domain, rest sourced from reference TRBV25-1 and TRBJ1-1, is EADIYQTPRYLVIGTGKKITLECSQTMGHDKMYWYQQDPGMELHLIHYSYGVNSTEKGDLSSESTVSRIRTEHFPLTLESARPSHTSQYLCASSDQMTEAFFGQGTRLTVV.

DNA for the CDR3: TGTGCCAGCAGTAGGACTAGCGGACTCCCCTACGAGCAGTACTTC. Protein sequence: CASSRTSGLPYEQYF. The V call is TRBV6-5, the J call TRBJ2-7; 10 bases match TRBD2. CDR3 length: 15 residues. Per germline, CDR1 MNHEY and CDR2 SVGAGI. The V and J ends lost 5 bases and 2 bases, in that order; junction bases with no gene match: 6.

This clone has more than one count but fewer than ten. CDR3 sequence (DNA): TGTGCCAGCAGGAGGGGACAGGCCCTCTATGGCTACACCTTC. Its protein product is CASRRGQALYGYTF. This rearrangement joins TRBV6-5 to TRBJ1-2; 8 nucleotides agree with TRBD1. CDR1 and CDR2 from the germline V gene are MNHEY and SVGAGI. V lost 6 bases and J lost 4; bases outside the gene matches: 7. The CDR3 runs to 14 residues.

This clone was picked up a small number of times. This chain uses TRBV7-9 with TRBJ1-6; 7 bases align to TRBD1. The CDR3 has 15 residues. Germline CDR1 and CDR2: SEHNR and FQNEAQ (reference sequence). V lost 5 bases, J lost 0 bases, and 1 base stayed unmatched. The CDR3, as DNA: TGTGCCAGCAGCGCAGGGGGCTCCTATAATTCACCCCTCCACTTT. Protein: CASSAGGSYNSPLHF. The full variable domain, its missing parts supplied by reference TRBV7-9 and TRBJ1-6, is DTGVSQNPRHKITKRGQNVTFRCDPISEHNRLYWYRQTLGQGPEFLTYFQNEAQLEKSRLLSDRFSAERPKGSFSTLEIQRTEQGDSAMYLCASSAGGSYNSPLHFGNGTRLTVT.

V gene TRBV28 combines with J gene TRBJ2-1; no clear D. Trimming removed 10 bases at V and 0 bases at J, with 16 bases between. Germline V gives CDR1 MDHEN, CDR2 SYDVKM. The CDR3 length is 15 residues. Here the CDR3 reads CATLFSYSSYNEQFF. Written as DNA, the CDR3 is TGTGCCACGTTATTTAGCTACAGCTCCTACAATGAGCAGTTCTTC. Filled out from reference TRBV28 and TRBJ2-1, the complete variable domain reads DVKVTQSSRYLVKRTGEKVFLECVQDMDHENMFWYRQDPGLGLRLIYFSYDVKMKEKGDIPEGYSVSREKKERFSLILESASTNQTSMYLCATLFSYSSYNEQFFGPGTRLTVL.

The V call is TRBV4-1, the J call TRBJ1-2; 10 bases agree with TRBD1. The CDR3 is 14 residues long. The J segment lost 6 bases and the V segment lost 1 base, leaving 2 bases of the junction unmatched. CDR1 is MGHRA, CDR2 YSYEKL, per germline. The CDR3 region has the DNA TGCGCCAGCAGCCAAGGACAGGGGGCTGATGGCTACACCTTC. It encodes CASSQGQGADGYTF.

This rearrangement joins TRBV7-4 to TRBJ2-4; D possibly corresponds to TRBD2 (5 bases). Germline loops: CDR1 SGHVT, CDR2 SQSDAQ. This CDR3 spans 22 amino acids. The V and J ends lost 5 bases and 0 bases respectively, with 32 bases between them. The CDR3: CASSPESGFAKKVGLAKNIQYF. CDR3 bases: TGTGCCAGCAGCCCTGAGTCGGGGTTTGCAAAAAAAGTAGGGCTAGCCAAAAACATTCAGTACTTC.

This rearrangement joins TRBV7-8 to TRBJ2-5; D is unresolved. Germline V gene data show CDR1 as SGHVS and CDR2 as FQNEAQ. The CDR3 spans 12 residues. Trimming pared 5 bases from V and 5 bases from J, leaving 9 bases between. Here the CDR3 reads CASSRLMETQYF. In nucleotides, the CDR3 is TGTGCCAGCAGCCGACTGATGGAGACCCAGTACTTC.

CDR3 protein: CASSLGRGSSGANVLTF. CDR3 nucleotides: TGTGCCAGCAGCTTAGGACGGGGGTCCTCTGGGGCCAACGTCCTGACTTTC. The genes are TRBV7-9 and TRBJ2-6, with D possibly TRBD2 on 6 matching bases. The V gene's germline CDR1 is SEHNR and CDR2 FQNEAQ (reference sequence). V lost 1 base and J lost 0, with 10 bases in between. The CDR3 length is 17 residues.

V is TRBV28 and J is TRBJ2-7, with D possibly being TRBD1 or TRBD2 (5 bases each). CDR1 and CDR2 from the germline V gene are MDHEN and SYDVKM. This CDR3 region has 13 residues. V lost 10 bases and J 1 base, leaving 14 bases between the germline ends. The CDR3 loop reads CATSRGVSYEQYF. CDR3 nucleotide sequence: TGTGCCACTTCCCGAGGGGTGTCCTACGAGCAGTACTTC.

This clone was detected once. The chain couples TRBV7-9 to TRBJ2-7, with TRBD1 identical over 8 bases. J lost 4 bases, V lost 4 bases, and 3 bases had no gene match. CDR3 length: 13 amino acids. CDR1 is SEHNR, CDR2 FQNEAQ, per germline (reference sequence). This CDR3 is CASSSQGVYEQYF. DNA for the CDR3: TGTGCCAGCAGCTCACAGGGGGTTTACGAGCAGTACTTC. Variable domain in full (rest from reference TRBV7-9 and TRBJ2-7): DTGVSQNPRHKITKRGQNVTFRCDPISEHNRLYWYRQTLGQGPEFLTYFQNEAQLEKSRLLSDRFSAERPKGSFSTLEIQRTEQGDSAMYLCASSSQGVYEQYFGPGTRLTVT.

The V call is TRBV7-3, the J call TRBJ2-1; no firm D call. V shed 2 bases and J shed 6 bases, with 8 bases lying between them. The CDR3 totals 13 residues. From germline, CDR1 is SGHTA and CDR2 FQGTGA. The CDR3 loop is CASSLGLVNEQFF. In DNA, the CDR3 is TGTGCCAGCAGCTTAGGGTTGGTCAATGAGCAGTTCTTC.

V is TRBV6-5 and J is TRBJ1-6; no firm D call. V was pared by 2 bases and J by 13 bases, with 12 bases between. The CDR3 extends over 13 amino acids. The V gene's germline CDR1 is MNHEY and CDR2 SVGAGI. The CDR3 sequence: CASSYQAVGPLHF. The CDR3 nucleotides are TGTGCCAGCAGTTACCAAGCGGTTGGGCCCCTCCACTTT.

The V call is TRBV6-5, the J call TRBJ1-2; TRBD1 agrees at 7 bases. J was trimmed by 8 bases and V by 7 bases; bases with no gene match: 13. This CDR3 spans 14 amino acids. The germline gives CDR1 MNHEY, CDR2 SVGAGI. CDR3 DNA: TGTGCCAGCACCCAGACAGGGCTTGGGTCCGGCTACACCTTC. This codes for CASTQTGLGSGYTF.

V and J are TRBV5-1 and TRBJ1-6, with D possibly being TRBD1 (5 bases). This CDR3 is 14 amino acids long. CDR1 and CDR2 (germline): SGHRS, YFSETQ. V was trimmed by 1 base and J by 8 bases, leaving 10 bases between them. The CDR3 spells CASSLPREDSPLHF. DNA for the CDR3: TGCGCCAGCAGCTTGCCCAGGGAGGATTCACCCCTCCACTTT.